Following are 2 T cell receptor beta chains from one sample sequenced in a study of regulatory T cells in long-lasting Graves disease. Relying on iRepertoire HTBI primers and Arm-PCR of CDR3 regions, the team built TCR beta libraries. TCRdb re-analysed the multiplex PCR reads in MiXCR, keeping a single row per CDR3 protein. The sample lists 420,000 or so distinct CDR3 sequences; about 17% were seen once. As to time point: newly diagnosed GD, antithyroid drugs for less than 3 months. Extracted RNA from PBMCs served as the source of the TCR library. Another study also made use of these data, one on T cells in Graves' hyperthyroidism and ophthalmopathy.

The sequences come from peripheral blood mononuclear cells (PBMCs), collected at new diagnosis, from a patient treated with antithyroid drugs. The receptors come from a woman aged 18-30 years with Graves disease.

A note on this clonotype: A single base is all that separates this from a far larger clone, so a read error is likely. The CDR3 protein is CASSPFGGWLAGSYEQYF. In DNA form, the CDR3 reads TGTGCCAGCAGCCCATTTGGGGGATGGCTAGCGGGCTCCTACGAGCAGTACTTC. The chain recombines TRBV28 with TRBJ2-3, with 8 bases lining up with TRBD2. The J call may not be correct, given that the DNA end is closer to TRBJ2-7. CDR3 size: 18 residues. Germline lookup yields CDR1 MDHEN and CDR2 SYDVKM.

This clonotype was seen a few times. The chain is built from TRBV4-1 and TRBJ2-7; possible D gene TRBD1, 5 bases. The CDR3 contains 15 residues. The germline V gene has CDR1 MGHRA and CDR2 YSYEKL. V shed 0 bases and J shed 3 bases, with 12 bases lying between them. The CDR3 DNA reads as TGCGCCAGCAGCCAAGATAGGACAATAAGCTACGAGCAGTACTTC. Its protein product is CASSQDRTISYEQYF.